This T cell receptor (beta chain) emerged from a study of graft-versus-host responses after intestinal transplantation. CDR1 is MNHNY and CDR2 is SVGAGI in the germline V gene (reference sequence). The CDR3 sequence is 14 residues long. V dropped 6 bases and J dropped 7 bases, with 13 bases sitting between them. The study, taken as a whole, reports: GvH clonotypes were identified within recipient marrow, with a subset emerging first in ileum or blood.

Here immunoSEQ multiplex PCR was the method, and the copy in TCRdb shows in-frame clones only, minus some. This table holds 9,600 or so clones, roughly 71% found once. Worth noting for this clone: The antigen is undetermined.

Intraepithelial and lamina propria lymphocytes were freed from processed graft tissue. The starting material was ileum tissue, obtained around 450 days after intestinal transplantation. This receptor was taken from a human patient who received an intestinal transplant, so some T cells may come from the graft donor. The V gene is TRBV6-6, the J gene TRBJ1-6; D gene unclear. The chain's CDR3 is CASRIGRLNSPLHF. CDR3 in DNA: TGTGCCAGCAGGATCGGACGGCTCAATTCACCCCTCCACTTT.